This T cell receptor (beta chain) was sequenced for a study of molecular identifiers for immune sequencing clone quantification. Study-level points and caveats: The share of molecules held by clones above 20 RNA copies was over 97% in effector cells and under 1% in naive cells. Among about a million naive cells, spiked Jurkat TCR RNA from a single cell was reportedly detectable.

The V gene lost 4 bases and the J gene lost 8 bases, with 16 bases spanning the gap. This CDR3 has 14 amino acids. Comment on this clonotype: Antigen unknown.

From the PCR reads, TCRdb called clonotypes with MiXCR, one entry per CDR3 protein. The table shows approximately 550,000 distinct CDR3 sequences, with roughly a fifth occurring only once. With 10%, 30% or 50% of RNA, about 17,000 to 1,100,000 naive CD8 T cells were sequenced. Sorting isolated naive CD8 T cells as CD8+CD4-CCR7+CD45RA+ events. This TCR derives from a human donor in good health. Some libraries in this study had Jurkat cell RNA spiked in. The gene calls are TRBV12-3 or TRBV12-4 and TRBJ2-3, with D perhaps matching TRBD1 or TRBD2 (5 bases each). Sequencing was done on a sample of naive CD8+ T cells from blood, with Jurkat cell RNA spiked in. Subset in this sample: FACS-sorted CD8+CD4-CCR7+CD45RA+ naive T cells. CDR3 DNA sequence: TGTGCCAGCAGTTCCGGGACCCCCGAAGGTACGCAGTATTTT. It yields the protein CASSSGTPEGTQYF.